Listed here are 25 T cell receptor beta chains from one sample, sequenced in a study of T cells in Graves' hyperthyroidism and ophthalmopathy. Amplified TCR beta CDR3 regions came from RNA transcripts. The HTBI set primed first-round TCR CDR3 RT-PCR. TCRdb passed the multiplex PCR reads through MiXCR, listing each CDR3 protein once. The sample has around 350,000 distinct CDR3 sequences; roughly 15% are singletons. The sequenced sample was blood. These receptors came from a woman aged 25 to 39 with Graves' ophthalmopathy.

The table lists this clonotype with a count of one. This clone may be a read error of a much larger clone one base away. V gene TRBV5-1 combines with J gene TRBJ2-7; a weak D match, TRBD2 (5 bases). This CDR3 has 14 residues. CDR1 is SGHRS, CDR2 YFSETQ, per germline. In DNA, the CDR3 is TGCGCCAACAGCTTGGGGTCTAGCCCCTACGAGCAGTACTTC. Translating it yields CANSLGSSPYEQYF.

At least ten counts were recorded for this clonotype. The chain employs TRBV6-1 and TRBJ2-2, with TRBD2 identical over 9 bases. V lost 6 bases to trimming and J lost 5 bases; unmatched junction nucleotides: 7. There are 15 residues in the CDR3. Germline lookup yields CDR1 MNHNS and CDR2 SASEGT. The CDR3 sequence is CASSLSGGETGELFF. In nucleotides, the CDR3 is TGTGCCAGCAGCCTTAGCGGGGGTGAAACCGGGGAGCTGTTTTTT.

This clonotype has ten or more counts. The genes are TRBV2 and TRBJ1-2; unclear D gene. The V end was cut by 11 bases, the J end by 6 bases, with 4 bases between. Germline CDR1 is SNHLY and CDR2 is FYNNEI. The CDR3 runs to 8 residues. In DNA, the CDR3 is TGTGCCGGAGATGGCTACACCTTC. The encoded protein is CAGDGYTF. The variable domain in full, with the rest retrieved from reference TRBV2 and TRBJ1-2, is EPEVTQTPSHQVTQMGQEVILRCVPISNHLYFYWYRQILGQKVEFLVSFYNNEISEKSEIFDDQFSVERPDGSNFTLKIRSTKLEDSAMYFCAGDGYTFGSGTRLTVV.

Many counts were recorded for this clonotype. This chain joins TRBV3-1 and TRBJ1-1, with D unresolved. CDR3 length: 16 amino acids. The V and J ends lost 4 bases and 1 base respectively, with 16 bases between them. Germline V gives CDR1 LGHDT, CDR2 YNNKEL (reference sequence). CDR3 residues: CASSLARGFGNTEAFF. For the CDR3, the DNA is TGTGCCAGCAGCCTCGCTCGCGGGTTTGGGAACACTGAAGCTTTCTTT.

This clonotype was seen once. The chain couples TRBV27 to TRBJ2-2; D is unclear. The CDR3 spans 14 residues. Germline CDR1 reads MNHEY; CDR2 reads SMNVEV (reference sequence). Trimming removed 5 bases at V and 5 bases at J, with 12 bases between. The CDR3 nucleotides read TGTGCCAGCAGTGCCGCCCTCGGAACCGGGGAGCTGTTTTTT. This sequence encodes CASSAALGTGELFF.

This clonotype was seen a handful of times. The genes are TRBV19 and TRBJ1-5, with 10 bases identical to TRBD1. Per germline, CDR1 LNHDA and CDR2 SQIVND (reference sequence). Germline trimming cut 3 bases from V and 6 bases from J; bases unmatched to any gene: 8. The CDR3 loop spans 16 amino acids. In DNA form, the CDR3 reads TGTGCCAGTAGTATGGCTCGACAGGGGGCGGTTCAGCCCCAGCATTTT. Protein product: CASSMARQGAVQPQHF. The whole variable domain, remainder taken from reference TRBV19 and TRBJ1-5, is DGGITQSPKYLFRKEGQNVTLSCEQNLNHDAMYWYRQDPGQGLRLIYYSQIVNDFQKGDIAEGYSVSREKKESFPLTVTSAQKNPTAFYLCASSMARQGAVQPQHFGDGTRLSIL.

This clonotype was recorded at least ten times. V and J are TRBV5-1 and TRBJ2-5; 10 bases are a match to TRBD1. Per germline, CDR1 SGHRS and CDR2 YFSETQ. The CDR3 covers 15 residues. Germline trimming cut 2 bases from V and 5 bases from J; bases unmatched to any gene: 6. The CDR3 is CASSFGTGEKETQYF. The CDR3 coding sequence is TGCGCCAGCAGCTTTGGGACAGGGGAGAAGGAGACCCAGTACTTC. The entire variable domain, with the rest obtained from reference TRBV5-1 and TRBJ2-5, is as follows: KAGVTQTPRYLIKTRGQQVTLSCSPISGHRSVSWYQQTPGQGLQFLFEYFSETQRNKGNFPGRFSGRQFSNSRSEMNVSTLELGDSALYLCASSFGTGEKETQYFGPGTRLLVL.

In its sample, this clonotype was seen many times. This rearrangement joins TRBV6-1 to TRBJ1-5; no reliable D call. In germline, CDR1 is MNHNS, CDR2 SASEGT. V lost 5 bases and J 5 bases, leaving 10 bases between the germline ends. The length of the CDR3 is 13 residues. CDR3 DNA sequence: TGTGCCAGCAGTTTGGTCAAGGATCAGCCCCAGCATTTT. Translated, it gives CASSLVKDQPQHF.

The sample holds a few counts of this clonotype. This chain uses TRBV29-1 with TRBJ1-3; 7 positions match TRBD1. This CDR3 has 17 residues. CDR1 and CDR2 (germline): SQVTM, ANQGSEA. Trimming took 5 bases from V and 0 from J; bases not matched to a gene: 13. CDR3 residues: CSVSTLGGQLSGNTIYF. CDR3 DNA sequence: TGCAGCGTTTCAACCCTTGGGGGACAGCTCTCTGGAAACACCATATATTTT.

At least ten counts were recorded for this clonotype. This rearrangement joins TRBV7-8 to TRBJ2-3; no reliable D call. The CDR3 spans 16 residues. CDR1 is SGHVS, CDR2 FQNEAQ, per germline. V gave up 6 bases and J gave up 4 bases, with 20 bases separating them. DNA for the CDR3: TGTGCCAGCAGGGGTTGGCGGCCCTTAACGCCAGATACGCAGTATTTT. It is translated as CASRGWRPLTPDTQYF.

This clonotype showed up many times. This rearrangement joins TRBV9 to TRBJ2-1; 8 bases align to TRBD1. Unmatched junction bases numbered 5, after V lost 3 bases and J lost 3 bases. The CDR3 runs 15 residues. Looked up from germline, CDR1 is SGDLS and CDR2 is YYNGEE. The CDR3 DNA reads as TGTGCCAGCAGCGCAGCCGGGACAGGCTACAATGAGCAGTTCTTC. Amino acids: CASSAAGTGYNEQFF.

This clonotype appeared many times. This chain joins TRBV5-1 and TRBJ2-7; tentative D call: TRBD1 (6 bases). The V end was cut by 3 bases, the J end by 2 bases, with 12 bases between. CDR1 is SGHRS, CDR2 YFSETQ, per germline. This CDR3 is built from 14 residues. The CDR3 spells CASSSRDITYEQYF. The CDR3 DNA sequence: TGCGCCAGCAGCTCCCGGGACATAACCTACGAGCAGTACTTC.

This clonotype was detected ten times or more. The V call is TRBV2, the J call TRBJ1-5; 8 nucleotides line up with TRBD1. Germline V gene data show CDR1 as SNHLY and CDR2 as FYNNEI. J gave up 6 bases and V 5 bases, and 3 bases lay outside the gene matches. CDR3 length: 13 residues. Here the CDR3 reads CASSITGGQPQHF. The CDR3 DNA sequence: TGTGCCAGCAGTATCACAGGGGGTCAGCCCCAGCATTTT.

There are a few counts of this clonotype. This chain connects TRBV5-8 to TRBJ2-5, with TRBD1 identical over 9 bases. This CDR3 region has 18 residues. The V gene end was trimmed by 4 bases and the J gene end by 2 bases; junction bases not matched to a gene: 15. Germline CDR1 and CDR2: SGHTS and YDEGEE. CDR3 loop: CASSTGQGIYSRQETQYF. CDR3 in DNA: TGTGCCAGCAGCACCGGACAGGGGATCTACTCTCGGCAAGAGACCCAGTACTTC.

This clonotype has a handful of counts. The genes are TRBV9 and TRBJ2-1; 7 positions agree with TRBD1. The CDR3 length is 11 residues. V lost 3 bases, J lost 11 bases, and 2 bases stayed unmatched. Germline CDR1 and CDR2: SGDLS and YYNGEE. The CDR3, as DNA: TGTGCCAGCAGCGAGGGACAGAAGCAGTTCTTC. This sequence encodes CASSEGQKQFF.

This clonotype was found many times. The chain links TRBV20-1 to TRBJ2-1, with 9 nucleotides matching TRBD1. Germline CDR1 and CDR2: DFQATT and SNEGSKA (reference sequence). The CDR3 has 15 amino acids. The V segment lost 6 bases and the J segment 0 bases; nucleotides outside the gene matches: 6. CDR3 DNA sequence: TGCAGTGCAACCGGGACAGGGAGCTCCTACAATGAGCAGTTCTTC. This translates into CSATGTGSSYNEQFF.

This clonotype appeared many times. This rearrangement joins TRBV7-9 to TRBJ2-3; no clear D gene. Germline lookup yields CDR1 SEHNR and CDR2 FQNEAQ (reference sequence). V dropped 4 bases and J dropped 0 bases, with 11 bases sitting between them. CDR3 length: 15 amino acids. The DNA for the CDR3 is TGTGCCAGCAGCTCCTCACGCACTAGCACAGATACGCAGTATTTT. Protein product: CASSSSRTSTDTQYF.

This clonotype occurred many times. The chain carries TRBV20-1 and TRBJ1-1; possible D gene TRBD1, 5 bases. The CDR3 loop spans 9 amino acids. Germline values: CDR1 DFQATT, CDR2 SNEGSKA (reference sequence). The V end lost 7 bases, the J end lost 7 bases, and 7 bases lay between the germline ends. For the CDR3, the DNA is TGCAGTGTTACAGGTGAAGCTTTCTTT. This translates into CSVTGEAFF.

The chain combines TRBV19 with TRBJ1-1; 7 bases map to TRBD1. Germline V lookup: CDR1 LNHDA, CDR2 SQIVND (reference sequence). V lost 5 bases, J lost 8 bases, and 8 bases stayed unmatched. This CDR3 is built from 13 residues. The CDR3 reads CASSGQVRAEAFF. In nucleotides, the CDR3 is TGTGCCAGTAGTGGACAGGTGAGGGCGGAAGCTTTCTTT.

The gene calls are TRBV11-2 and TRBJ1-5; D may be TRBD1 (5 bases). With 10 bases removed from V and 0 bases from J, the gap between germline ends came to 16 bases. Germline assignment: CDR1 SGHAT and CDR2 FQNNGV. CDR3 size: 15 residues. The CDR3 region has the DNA TGTGCCACCGTACGACAGCCATATAGCAATCAGCCCCAGCATTTT. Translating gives CATVRQPYSNQPQHF.

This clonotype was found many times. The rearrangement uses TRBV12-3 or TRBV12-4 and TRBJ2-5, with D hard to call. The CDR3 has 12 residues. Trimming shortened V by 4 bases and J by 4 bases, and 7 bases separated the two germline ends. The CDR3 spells CASSSAPETQYF. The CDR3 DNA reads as TGTGCCAGCAGTTCGGCCCCAGAGACCCAGTACTTC.

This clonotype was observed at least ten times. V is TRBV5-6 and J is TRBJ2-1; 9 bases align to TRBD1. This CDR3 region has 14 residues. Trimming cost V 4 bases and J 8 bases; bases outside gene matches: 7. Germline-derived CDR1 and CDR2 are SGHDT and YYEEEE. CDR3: CASSQGTGSDEQFF. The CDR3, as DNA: TGTGCCAGCAGCCAGGGGACAGGGTCAGATGAGCAGTTCTTC. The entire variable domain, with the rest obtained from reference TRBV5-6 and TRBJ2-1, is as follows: DAGVTQSPTHLIKTRGQQVTLRCSPKSGHDTVSWYQQALGQGPQFIFQYYEEEERQRGNFPDRFSGHQFPNYSSELNVNALLLGDSALYLCASSQGTGSDEQFFGPGTRLTVL.

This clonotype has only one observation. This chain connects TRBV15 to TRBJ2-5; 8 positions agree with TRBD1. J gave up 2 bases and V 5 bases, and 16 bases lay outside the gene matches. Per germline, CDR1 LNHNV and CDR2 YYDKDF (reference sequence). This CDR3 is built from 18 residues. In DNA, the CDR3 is TGTGCCACCAGCGGCGACGCGAGGACAGGGACGAAACAAGAGACCCAGTACTTC. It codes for CATSGDARTGTKQETQYF.

CDR3 coding DNA: TGTGCCAGCAGCTTAGCGGGGGATGGGGAGCAGTACTTC. This gives the protein CASSLAGDGEQYF. This chain uses TRBV7-9 with TRBJ2-7; D possibly matches TRBD1 or TRBD2 (5 bases each). CDR3 size: 13 residues. CDR1 is SEHNR and CDR2 is FQNEAQ in the germline V gene (reference sequence). V lost 0 bases and J 7 bases, leaving 10 bases between the germline ends.

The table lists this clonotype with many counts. The CDR3 sequence: CASSKRQGVNNSPLHF. CDR3 nucleotide sequence: TGTGCCAGCAGCAAAAGACAGGGGGTAAATAATTCACCCCTCCACTTT. The gene calls are TRBV12-3 or TRBV12-4 and TRBJ1-6; TRBD1 agrees at 9 bases. The CDR3 is 16 amino acids. V lost 6 bases to trimming and J lost 5 bases; unmatched junction nucleotides: 8.